Listed below are T cell receptor beta chains from one sample, sequenced in a study of blood T cell repertoires in COVID-19. Clones were read by immunoSEQ multiplex PCR, and TCRdb kept only the in-frame ones, dropping some. Of 140,000 or so clones listed, around 87% are singletons. Sequencing was performed on PBMCs or T cells enriched from blood (not recorded which). The receptors were sampled from a man aged 55 to 69 who had recovered from COVID-19. Each CDR3 is given with its conserved first and last residue. A D gene is named only where the DNA matches it firmly. Size tells how often a clone was seen (once, few, many) or the class of an expanded clone, and some rows leave it out.

d_gene,j_gene,len,v_gene,abundance,CDR3nt,CDR3aa
NA,TRBJ1-2,12,TRBV5-1,NA,TGCGCCAGCAGCAAAACAGGGTTTGGCTACACCTTC,CASSKTGFGYTF
TRBD2,TRBJ2-3,14,TRBV6-6,NA,TGTGCCTCAAGACTAGCGGGTACGTCAGATACGCAGTATTTT,CASRLAGTSDTQYF
NA,TRBJ2-5,15,TRBV2,NA,TGTGCCAGCACCGCGGGGACGAGGGTGGAAGAGACCCAGTACTTC,CASTAGTRVEETQYF
NA,TRBJ2-2,15,TRBV18,NA,TGTGCCAGCTCACCAGGCTCAATTAACACCGGGGAGCTGTTTTTT,CASSPGSINTGELFF
NA,TRBJ1-1,13,TRBV25-1,NA,TGTGCCAGCAGTCGGGGGGGATACGCTGAAGCTTTCTTT,CASSRGGYAEAFF
NA,TRBJ2-3,15,TRBV7-9,NA,TGTGCCAGCAGCTTAGGCGGCCGCGGGACAGATACGCAGTATTTT,CASSLGGRGTDTQYF
TRBD1,TRBJ1-6,15,TRBV6-1,NA,TGTGCCAGCAGTGAGTTGGGGACAGGGGTTTCACCCCTCCACTTT,CASSELGTGVSPLHF
TRBD1,TRBJ1-1,15,TRBV6-1,NA,TGTGCCAGCAGTGAGACCGGGACAGCTTACACTGAAGCTTTCTTT,CASSETGTAYTEAFF
TRBD1,TRBJ2-3,15,TRBV18,NA,TGTGCCAGCTCCCCGTCGGACAGGGGGGAGGATACGCAGTATTTT,CASSPSDRGEDTQYF
NA,TRBJ1-2,13,TRBV5-4,NA,TGTGCCAGCAGCTTCCCCATCGGCGGTGGCTACACCTTC,CASSFPIGGGYTF
TRBD2,TRBJ2-2,16,TRBV4-1,NA,TGCGCCAGCAGCCCCCGGGGAGGGGCGAACACCGGGGAGCTGTTTTTT,CASSPRGGANTGELFF
NA,TRBJ1-6,15,TRBV30,NA,TGTGCCTGGAGTGTACGTCGGAGGGATAATTCACCCCTCCACTTT,CAWSVRRRDNSPLHF
TRBD1,TRBJ2-7,14,TRBV18,NA,TGTGCCAGCTCAAGGACAGGGAGCTCCTACGAGCAGTACTTC,CASSRTGSSYEQYF
NA,TRBJ2-7,15,TRBV9,once,TGTGCCAGCAGCCCACCTTACGGGAGAACTGGGGAGCAGTACTTC,CASSPPYGRTGEQYF
TRBD2,TRBJ2-5,14,TRBV28,NA,TGTGCCAGCAATATTGCGGGGGACCAAGAGACCCAGTACTTC,CASNIAGDQETQYF
NA,TRBJ2-3,16,TRBV5-6,NA,TGTGCCAGCAGCTTGGTTGGCGGTGTGACTACAGATACGCAGTATTTT,CASSLVGGVTTDTQYF
NA,TRBJ2-7,15,TRBV30,once,TGTGCCTGGAGTAGAATAGGTGGCGGGACCTACGAGCAGTACTTC,CAWSRIGGGTYEQYF
TRBD1,TRBJ2-7,15,TRBV5-1,NA,TGCGCCAGCAGCTCACTGAGGGACAGGGGCTACGAGCAGTACTTC,CASSSLRDRGYEQYF
NA,TRBJ2-6,15,TRBV30,NA,TGTGCCTGGATTACAGGGTCGCGTGGGGCCAACGTCCTGACTTTC,CAWITGSRGANVLTF
NA,TRBJ1-2,12,TRBV6-5,NA,TGTGCCGAAAGGGGCAGTAACTATGGCTACACCTTC,CAERGSNYGYTF
NA,TRBJ2-1,13,TRBV5-6,NA,TGTGCCAGCAGCTTGATAGTAGTCGGTGAGCAGTTCTTC,CASSLIVVGEQFF
TRBD1,TRBJ2-2,17,TRBV7-9,few,TGTGCCAGCAGCTTATTGGGACAGGGACTTAGCACCGGGGAGCTGTTTTTT,CASSLLGQGLSTGELFF
TRBD2,TRBJ2-5,16,TRBV24-1,NA,TGTGCCACCAGTGACCCGACTAGCCCGGGAATAGAGACCCAGTACTTC,CATSDPTSPGIETQYF
TRBD2,TRBJ2-7,16,TRBV5-6,NA,TGTGCCAGCAGCCCCCCAGCGGGGCCTACCCCCTACGAGCAGTACTTC,CASSPPAGPTPYEQYF
TRBD2,TRBJ2-1,15,TRBV2,NA,TGTGCCAGCAGCCCCACTAGCGGGGGCTCCAATGAGCAGTTCTTC,CASSPTSGGSNEQFF
NA,TRBJ2-7,13,TRBV7-8,NA,TGTGCCAGCAGCTTAGTGTATCCCTACGAGCAGTACTTC,CASSLVYPYEQYF
TRBD1,TRBJ1-5,15,TRBV5-6,NA,TGTGCCAGCAGCAAAAAGGACAGGAGTAATCAGCCCCAGCATTTT,CASSKKDRSNQPQHF
NA,TRBJ1-5,13,TRBV2,NA,TGTGCCAGCAGCCTCGACGGGTATCAGCCCCAGCATTTT,CASSLDGYQPQHF
TRBD1,TRBJ2-5,15,TRBV5-5,NA,TGTGCCAGCAGCTTAGCCTGGACAGGTCAAGAGACCCAGTACTTC,CASSLAWTGQETQYF
NA,TRBJ1-3,18,TRBV5-6,NA,TGTGCCAGCAGCTCTCCGGGGATGCCGGCTGGCTCTGGAAACACCATATATTTT,CASSSPGMPAGSGNTIYF
NA,TRBJ2-5,12,TRBV5-6,NA,TGTGCCAGCAGCTTGGGCACACCCACCCAGTACTTC,CASSLGTPTQYF
NA,TRBJ2-5,12,TRBV29-1,NA,TGCAGCGTTGCGCGGGTCCAAGAGACCCAGTACTTC,CSVARVQETQYF
TRBD1,TRBJ2-7,11,TRBV20-1,NA,TGCAGTGCTAGGAGGGGGCACGAGCAGTACTTC,CSARRGHEQYF
NA,TRBJ2-2,15,TRBV5-1,NA,TGCGCCAGCAGCTTGCACAGGGCGAACACCGGGGAGCTGTTTTTT,CASSLHRANTGELFF
NA,TRBJ2-7,12,TRBV6-5,NA,TGTGCCAGCAGTATGGACAGCTACGAGCAGTACTTC,CASSMDSYEQYF
TRBD1,TRBJ2-7,12,TRBV2,NA,TGTGCCAGCGGGGACAGGTTTGGCGAGCAGTACTTC,CASGDRFGEQYF
TRBD1,TRBJ2-7,13,TRBV10-3,NA,TGTGCCATCATGACAGGGATAACCTACGAGCAGTACTTC,CAIMTGITYEQYF
NA,TRBJ1-6,14,TRBV5-8,NA,TGTGCCAGCAGCCCGGAGGGGGGGGCCTCACCCCTCCACTTT,CASSPEGGASPLHF
NA,TRBJ1-2,14,TRBV19,NA,TGTGCCAGTAGTCCCGGACAGACCTGGGGAGGCTACACCTTC,CASSPGQTWGGYTF
TRBD2,TRBJ2-2,18,TRBV19,NA,TGTGCCAGTAGTATGGGGCTAGCGGGGGGCCCGAACACCGGGGAGCTGTTTTTT,CASSMGLAGGPNTGELFF
NA,TRBJ1-2,14,TRBV6-5,NA,TGTGCCAGCAGTTACTCGATGGGAGGGTCCGGCTACACCTTC,CASSYSMGGSGYTF
TRBD1,TRBJ1-4,15,TRBV5-4,once,TGTGCCAGCAGCTCCGACAGGGGGGCTCGGGAAAAACTGTTTTTT,CASSSDRGAREKLFF
TRBD2,TRBJ2-5,15,TRBV7-8,NA,TGTGCCAGCAGTTTTATCGGGGGGGCCTTGGAGACCCAGTACTTC,CASSFIGGALETQYF
TRBD2,TRBJ2-3,15,TRBV7-7,NA,TGTGCCAGCAGCTTATCGGGGGGGGTCACAGATACGCAGTATTTT,CASSLSGGVTDTQYF
TRBD2,TRBJ2-4,16,TRBV7-2,NA,TGTGCCAGCAGCCAGGGGGCTAGCGGGGGAGGGAACATTCAGTACTTC,CASSQGASGGGNIQYF
NA,TRBJ1-5,14,TRBV19,NA,TGTGCCAGTAGCTCCAGGGGAGTGGTGCAGCCCCAGCATTTT,CASSSRGVVQPQHF
NA,TRBJ2-2,13,TRBV11-2,once,TGTGCCACCCCCAACCAGTTCACCGGGGAGCTGTTTTTT,CATPNQFTGELFF
TRBD1,TRBJ2-6,18,TRBV6-2/TRBV6-3,NA,TGTGCCAGCAGCCCACCCGGGACAGGAGTTACTGGGGCCAACGTCCTGACTTTC,CASSPPGTGVTGANVLTF
TRBD1,TRBJ2-3,14,TRBV10-3,NA,TGTGCCATCAATACAGGGGTTGCGGCAGATACGCAGTATTTT,CAINTGVAADTQYF
TRBD2,TRBJ2-1,14,TRBV28,NA,TGTGCCAGCAGTTTGACTAGCAGCTACAATGAGCAGTTCTTC,CASSLTSSYNEQFF
TRBD1,TRBJ2-5,14,TRBV5-4,NA,TGTGCCAGCAGCCTAGGACAGGGCGGAGGGACCCAGTACTTC,CASSLGQGGGTQYF
NA,TRBJ2-3,14,TRBV24-1,NA,TGTGCCACCAGCTCGCCGGGGACTTCAGATACGCAGTATTTT,CATSSPGTSDTQYF
TRBD1,TRBJ1-2,13,TRBV5-1,NA,TGCGCCAGCAGCACAGGACAGGGGGTTGGCTACACCTTC,CASSTGQGVGYTF
NA,TRBJ1-5,13,TRBV30,NA,TGTGCCTGGAGTGCGCCGGGGGATCAGCCCCAGCATTTT,CAWSAPGDQPQHF
TRBD1,TRBJ2-5,14,TRBV11-2,NA,TGTGCCAGCAGCCCGACAGGGGGTAGAGAGACCCAGTACTTC,CASSPTGGRETQYF
NA,TRBJ1-5,14,TRBV10-3,NA,TGTGCCAGCCGGGACATGGGGAGCAATCAGCCCCAGCATTTT,CASRDMGSNQPQHF
NA,TRBJ1-1,15,TRBV25-1,few,TGTGCCAGCAGTGATCCCAGGGATGGGGACACTGAAGCTTTCTTT,CASSDPRDGDTEAFF
NA,TRBJ1-1,13,TRBV27,NA,TGTGCCAGTTGGGGGCAGGTCGACACTGAAGCTTTCTTT,CASWGQVDTEAFF